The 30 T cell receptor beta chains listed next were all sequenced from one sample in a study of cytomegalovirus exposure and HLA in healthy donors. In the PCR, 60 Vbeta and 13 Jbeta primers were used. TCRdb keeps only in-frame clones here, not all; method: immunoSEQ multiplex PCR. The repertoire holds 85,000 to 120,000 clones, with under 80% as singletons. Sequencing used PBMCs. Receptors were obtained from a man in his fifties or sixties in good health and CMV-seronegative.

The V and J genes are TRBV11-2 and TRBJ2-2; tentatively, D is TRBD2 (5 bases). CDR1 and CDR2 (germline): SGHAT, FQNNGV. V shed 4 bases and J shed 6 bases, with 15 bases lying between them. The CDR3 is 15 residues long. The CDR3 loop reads CASSSHHGVAGELFF. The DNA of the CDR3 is TGTGCCAGCAGCTCCCATCACGGGGTCGCCGGGGAGCTGTTTTTT.

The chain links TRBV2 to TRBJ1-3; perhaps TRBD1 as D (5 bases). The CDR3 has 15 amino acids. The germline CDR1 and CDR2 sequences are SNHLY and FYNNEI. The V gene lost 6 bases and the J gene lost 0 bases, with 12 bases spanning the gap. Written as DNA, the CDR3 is TGTGCCAGCAGGCGGGGGGAAGGCTCTGGAAACACCATATATTTT. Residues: CASRRGEGSGNTIYF.

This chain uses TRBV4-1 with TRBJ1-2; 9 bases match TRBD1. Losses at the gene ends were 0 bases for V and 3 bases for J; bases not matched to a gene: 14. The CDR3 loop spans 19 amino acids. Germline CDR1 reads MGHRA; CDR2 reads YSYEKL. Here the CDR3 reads CASSQDPRALTGGDYGYTF. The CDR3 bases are TGCGCCAGCAGCCAAGACCCCAGGGCCCTGACAGGGGGTGACTATGGCTACACCTTC.

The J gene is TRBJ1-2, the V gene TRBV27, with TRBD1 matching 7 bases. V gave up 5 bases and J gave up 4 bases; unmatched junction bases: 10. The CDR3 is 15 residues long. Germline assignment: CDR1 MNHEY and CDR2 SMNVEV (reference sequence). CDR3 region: CASSARQGLGYGYTF. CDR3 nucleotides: TGTGCCAGCAGTGCCCGACAGGGCCTGGGCTATGGCTACACCTTC.

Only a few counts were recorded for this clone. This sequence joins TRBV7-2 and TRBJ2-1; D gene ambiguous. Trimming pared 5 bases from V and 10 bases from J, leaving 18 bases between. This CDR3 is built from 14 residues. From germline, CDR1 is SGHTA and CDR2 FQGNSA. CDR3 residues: CASSLQAISWEQFF. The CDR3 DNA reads TGTGCCAGCAGCCTCCAGGCCATAAGCTGGGAGCAGTTCTTC.

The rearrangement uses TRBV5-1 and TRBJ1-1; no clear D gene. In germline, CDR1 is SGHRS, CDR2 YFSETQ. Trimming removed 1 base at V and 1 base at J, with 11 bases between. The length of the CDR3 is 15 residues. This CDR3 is CASSLWASGNTEAFF. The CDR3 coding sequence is TGCGCCAGCAGCTTGTGGGCCAGCGGGAACACTGAAGCTTTCTTT.

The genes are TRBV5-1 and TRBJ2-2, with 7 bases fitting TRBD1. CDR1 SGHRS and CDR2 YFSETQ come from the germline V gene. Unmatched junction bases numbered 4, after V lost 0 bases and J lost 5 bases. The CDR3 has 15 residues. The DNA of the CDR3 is TGCGCCAGCAGCTTGGTTTTCAGGGGGACCGGGGAGCTGTTTTTT. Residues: CASSLVFRGTGELFF.

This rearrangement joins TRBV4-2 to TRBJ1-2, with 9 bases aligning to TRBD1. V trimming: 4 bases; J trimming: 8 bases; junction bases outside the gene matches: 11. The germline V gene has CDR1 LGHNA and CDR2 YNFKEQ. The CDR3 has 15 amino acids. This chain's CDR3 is CASSRLETGGGGYTF. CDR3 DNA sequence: TGTGCCAGCAGCCGACTAGAGACAGGGGGTGGAGGCTACACCTTC.

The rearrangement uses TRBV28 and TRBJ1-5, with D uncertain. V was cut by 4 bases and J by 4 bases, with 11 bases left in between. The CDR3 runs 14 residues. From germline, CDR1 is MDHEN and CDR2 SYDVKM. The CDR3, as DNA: TGTGCCAGCAGTTCCCCATGGCCAAATCAGCCCCAGCATTTT. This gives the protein CASSSPWPNQPQHF. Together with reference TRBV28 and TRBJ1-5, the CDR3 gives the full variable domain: DVKVTQSSRYLVKRTGEKVFLECVQDMDHENMFWYRQDPGLGLRLIYFSYDVKMKEKGDIPEGYSVSREKKERFSLILESASTNQTSMYLCASSSPWPNQPQHFGDGTRLSIL.

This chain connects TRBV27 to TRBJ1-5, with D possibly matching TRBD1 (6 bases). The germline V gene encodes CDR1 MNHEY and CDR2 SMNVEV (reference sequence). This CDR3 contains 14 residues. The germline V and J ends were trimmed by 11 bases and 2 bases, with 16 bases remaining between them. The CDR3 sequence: CASRDIGGNQPQHF. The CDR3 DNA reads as TGTGCCTCTCGGGACATCGGGGGCAATCAGCCCCAGCATTTT.

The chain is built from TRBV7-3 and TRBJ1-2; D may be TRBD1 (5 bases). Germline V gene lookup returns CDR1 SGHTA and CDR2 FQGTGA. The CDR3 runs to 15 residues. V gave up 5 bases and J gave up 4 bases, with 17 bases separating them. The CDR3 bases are TGTGCCAGCAGCCCGAGGGGTGGGGGGTCCTATGGCTACACCTTC. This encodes CASSPRGGGSYGYTF.

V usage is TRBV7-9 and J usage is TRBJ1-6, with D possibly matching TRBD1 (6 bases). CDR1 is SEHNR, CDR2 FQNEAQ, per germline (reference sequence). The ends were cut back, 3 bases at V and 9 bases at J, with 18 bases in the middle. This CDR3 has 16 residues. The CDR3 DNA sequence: TGTGCCAGCAGCTTCTTCCCGGGCAGGGGTGGTTCACCCCTCCACTTT. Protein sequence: CASSFFPGRGGSPLHF.

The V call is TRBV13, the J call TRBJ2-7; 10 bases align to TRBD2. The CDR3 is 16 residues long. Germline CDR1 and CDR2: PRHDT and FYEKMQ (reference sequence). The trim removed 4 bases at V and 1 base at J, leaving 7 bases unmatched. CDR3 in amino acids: CASSWSSGGKSYEQYV. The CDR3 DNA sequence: TGTGCCAGCAGCTGGAGTAGCGGGGGGAAGTCCTACGAGCAGTACGTC.

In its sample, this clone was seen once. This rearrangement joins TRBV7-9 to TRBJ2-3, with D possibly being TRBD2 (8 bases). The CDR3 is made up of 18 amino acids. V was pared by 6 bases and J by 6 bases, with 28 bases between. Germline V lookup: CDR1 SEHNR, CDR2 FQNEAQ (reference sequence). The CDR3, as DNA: TGTGCCAGCAGGGGGACAGTGGGGCGCGGGGGGCTCATCGATACGCAGTATTTT. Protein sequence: CASRGTVGRGGLIDTQYF.

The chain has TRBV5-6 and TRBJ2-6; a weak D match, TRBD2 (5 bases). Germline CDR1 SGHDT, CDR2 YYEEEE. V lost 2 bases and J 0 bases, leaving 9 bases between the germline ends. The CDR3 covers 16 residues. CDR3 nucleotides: TGTGCCAGCAGCTTATTTCGGGGCTCTGGGGCCAACGTCCTGACTTTC. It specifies CASSLFRGSGANVLTF.

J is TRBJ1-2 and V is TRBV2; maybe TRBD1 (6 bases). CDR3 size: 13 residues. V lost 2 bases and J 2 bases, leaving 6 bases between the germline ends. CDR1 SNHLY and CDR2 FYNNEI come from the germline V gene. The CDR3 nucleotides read TGTGCCAGCAGTGAACAGGGGAACTATGGCTACACCTTC. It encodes CASSEQGNYGYTF.

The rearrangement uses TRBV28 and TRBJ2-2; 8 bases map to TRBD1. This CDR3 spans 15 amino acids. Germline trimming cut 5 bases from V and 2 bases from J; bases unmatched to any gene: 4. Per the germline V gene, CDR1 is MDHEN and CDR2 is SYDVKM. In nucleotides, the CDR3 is TGTGCCAGCAGTAAACAGGGGGTAAACACCGGGGAGCTGTTTTTT. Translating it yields CASSKQGVNTGELFF.

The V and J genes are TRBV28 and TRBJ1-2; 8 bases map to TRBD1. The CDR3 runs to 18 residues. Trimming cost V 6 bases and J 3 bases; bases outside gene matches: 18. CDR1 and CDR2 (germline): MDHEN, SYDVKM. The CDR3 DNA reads TGTGCCAGCAGCCAACCCAGGACAGGGCCCCCAAAGCACTATGGCTACACCTTC. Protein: CASSQPRTGPPKHYGYTF.

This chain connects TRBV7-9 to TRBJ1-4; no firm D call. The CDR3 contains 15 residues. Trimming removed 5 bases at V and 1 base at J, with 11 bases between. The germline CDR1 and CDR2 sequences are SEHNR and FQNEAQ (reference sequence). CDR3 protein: CASSLDGRTNEKLFF. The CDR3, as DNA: TGTGCCAGCAGCCTGGATGGGAGAACTAATGAAAAACTGTTTTTT.

CDR3 protein: CASSIDRQGSTEAFF. In DNA, the CDR3 is TGTGCCAGTAGTATAGACCGGCAGGGTAGCACTGAAGCTTTCTTT. The genes are TRBV19 and TRBJ1-1; possibly TRBD1 for D (5 bases). The CDR3 is made up of 15 amino acids. V lost 0 bases and J lost 4, with 12 bases in between. Germline V gives CDR1 LNHDA, CDR2 SQIVND (reference sequence).

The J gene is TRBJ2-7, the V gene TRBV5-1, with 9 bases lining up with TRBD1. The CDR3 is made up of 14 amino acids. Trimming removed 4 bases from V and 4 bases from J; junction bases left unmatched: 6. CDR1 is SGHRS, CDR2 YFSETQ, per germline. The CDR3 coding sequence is TGCGCCAGCAGCAAGACAGGGGGATCTTACGAGCAGTACTTC. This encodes CASSKTGGSYEQYF.

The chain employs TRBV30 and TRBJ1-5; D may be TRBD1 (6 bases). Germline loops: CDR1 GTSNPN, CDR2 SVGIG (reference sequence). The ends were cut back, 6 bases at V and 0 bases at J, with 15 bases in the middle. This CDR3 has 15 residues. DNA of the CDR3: TGTGCCTGCCGAGCCGGGACAAATAGCAATCAGCCCCAGCATTTT. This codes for CACRAGTNSNQPQHF.

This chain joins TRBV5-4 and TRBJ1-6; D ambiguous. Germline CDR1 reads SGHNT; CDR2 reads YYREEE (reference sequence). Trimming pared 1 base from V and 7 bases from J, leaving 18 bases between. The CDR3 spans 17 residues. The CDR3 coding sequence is TGTGCCAGCAGCTTGCAACCCAAACCTAAGAACAATTCACCCCTCCACTTT. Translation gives CASSLQPKPKNNSPLHF.

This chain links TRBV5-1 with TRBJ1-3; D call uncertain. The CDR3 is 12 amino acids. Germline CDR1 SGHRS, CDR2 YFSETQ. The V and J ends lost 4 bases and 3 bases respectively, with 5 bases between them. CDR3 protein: CASSPGGNTIYF. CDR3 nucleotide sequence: TGCGCCAGCAGCCCGGGTGGAAACACCATATATTTT.

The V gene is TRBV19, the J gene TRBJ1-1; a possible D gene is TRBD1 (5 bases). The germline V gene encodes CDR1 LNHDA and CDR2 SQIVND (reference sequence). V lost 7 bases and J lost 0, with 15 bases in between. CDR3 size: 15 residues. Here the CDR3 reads CASKKTELMNTEAFF. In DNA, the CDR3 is TGTGCCAGTAAGAAGACAGAACTCATGAACACTGAAGCTTTCTTT.

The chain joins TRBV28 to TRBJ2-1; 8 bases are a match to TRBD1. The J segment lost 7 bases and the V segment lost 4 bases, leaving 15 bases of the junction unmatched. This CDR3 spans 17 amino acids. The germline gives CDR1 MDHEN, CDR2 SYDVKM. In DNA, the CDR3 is TGTGCCAGCAGTTCCGATCGGACAGGGAAAGGAAGAAATGAGCAGTTCTTC. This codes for CASSSDRTGKGRNEQFF.

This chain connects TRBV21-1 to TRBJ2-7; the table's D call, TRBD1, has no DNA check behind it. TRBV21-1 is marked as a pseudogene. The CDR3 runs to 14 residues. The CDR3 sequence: CASRSTDIEDEQYF. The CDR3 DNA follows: TGTGCCAGCAGATCTACGGACATCGAGGACGAGCAGTACTTC.

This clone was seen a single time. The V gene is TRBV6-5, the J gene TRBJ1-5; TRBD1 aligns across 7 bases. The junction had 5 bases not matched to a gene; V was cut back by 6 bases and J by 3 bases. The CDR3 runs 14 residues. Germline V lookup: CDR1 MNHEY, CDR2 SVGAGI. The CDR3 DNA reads TGTGCCAGCAGGAAGGGACAGTTCAATCAGCCCCAGCATTTT. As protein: CASRKGQFNQPQHF.

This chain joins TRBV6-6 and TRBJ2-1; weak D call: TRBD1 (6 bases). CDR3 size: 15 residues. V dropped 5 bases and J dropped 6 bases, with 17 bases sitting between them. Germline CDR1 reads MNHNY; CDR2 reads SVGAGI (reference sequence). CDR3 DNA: TGTGCCAGCAGTCCCGGGACAAGAAATATCAATGAGCAGTTCTTC. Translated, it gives CASSPGTRNINEQFF.

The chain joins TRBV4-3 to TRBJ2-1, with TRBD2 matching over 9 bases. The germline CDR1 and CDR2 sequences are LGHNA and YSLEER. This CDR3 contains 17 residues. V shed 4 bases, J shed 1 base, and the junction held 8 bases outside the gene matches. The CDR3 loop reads CASSRSQRGASYNEQFF. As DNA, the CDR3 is TGCGCCAGCAGCCGATCCCAGCGGGGGGCTTCCTACAATGAGCAGTTCTTC.